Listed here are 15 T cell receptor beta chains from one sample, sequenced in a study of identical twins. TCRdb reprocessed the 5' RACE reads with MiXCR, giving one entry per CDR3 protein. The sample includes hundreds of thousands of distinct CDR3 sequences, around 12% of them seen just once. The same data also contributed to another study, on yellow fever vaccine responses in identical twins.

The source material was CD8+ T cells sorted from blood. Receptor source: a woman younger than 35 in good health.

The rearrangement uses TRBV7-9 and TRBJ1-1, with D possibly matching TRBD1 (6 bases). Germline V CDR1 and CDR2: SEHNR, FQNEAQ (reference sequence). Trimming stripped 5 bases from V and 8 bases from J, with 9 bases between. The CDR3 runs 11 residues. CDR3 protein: CASSRDREAFF. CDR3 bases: TGTGCCAGCAGCCGAGACAGGGAAGCTTTCTTT.

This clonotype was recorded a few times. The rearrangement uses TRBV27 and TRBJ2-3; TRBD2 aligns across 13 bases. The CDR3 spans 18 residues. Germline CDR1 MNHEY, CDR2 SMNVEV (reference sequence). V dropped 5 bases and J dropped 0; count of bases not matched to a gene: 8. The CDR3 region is CASSPSGTSGTSTDTQYF. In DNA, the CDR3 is TGTGCCAGCAGTCCTTCCGGGACTAGCGGGACGAGCACAGATACGCAGTATTTT.

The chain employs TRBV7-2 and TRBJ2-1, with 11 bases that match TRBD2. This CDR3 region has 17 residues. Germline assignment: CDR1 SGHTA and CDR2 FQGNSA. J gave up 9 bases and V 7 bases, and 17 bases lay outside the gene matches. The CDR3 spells CASTPVSGRAQDGEQFF. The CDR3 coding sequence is TGTGCCAGCACTCCCGTTAGCGGGAGGGCCCAGGACGGTGAGCAGTTCTTC.

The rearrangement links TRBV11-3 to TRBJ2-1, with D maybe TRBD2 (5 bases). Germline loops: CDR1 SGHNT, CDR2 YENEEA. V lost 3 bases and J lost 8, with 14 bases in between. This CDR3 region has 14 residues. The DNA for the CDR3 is TGTGCCAGCAGCTTCGGGGTTCGGGCAGATGAGCAGTTCTTC. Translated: CASSFGVRADEQFF.

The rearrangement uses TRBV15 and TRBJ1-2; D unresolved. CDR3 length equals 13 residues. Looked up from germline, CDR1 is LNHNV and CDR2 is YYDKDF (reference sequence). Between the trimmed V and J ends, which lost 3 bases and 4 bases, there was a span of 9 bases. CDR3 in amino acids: CATSSGDSYGYTF. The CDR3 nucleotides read TGTGCCACCAGCAGCGGAGATAGCTATGGCTACACCTTC.

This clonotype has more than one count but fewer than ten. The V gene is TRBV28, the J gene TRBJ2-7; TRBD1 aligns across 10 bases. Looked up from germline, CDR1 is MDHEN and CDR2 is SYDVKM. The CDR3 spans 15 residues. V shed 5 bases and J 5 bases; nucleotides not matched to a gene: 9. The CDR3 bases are TGTGCCAGCAGTCCCCGGGACAGGGGTTTAGACGAGCAGTACGTC. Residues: CASSPRDRGLDEQYV.

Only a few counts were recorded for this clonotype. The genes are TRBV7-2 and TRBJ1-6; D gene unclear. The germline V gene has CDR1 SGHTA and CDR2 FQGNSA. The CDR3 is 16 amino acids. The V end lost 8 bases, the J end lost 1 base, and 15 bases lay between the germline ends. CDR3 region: CASAAEEGSYNSPLHF. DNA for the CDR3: TGTGCCAGCGCCGCAGAGGAAGGGTCCTATAATTCACCCCTCCACTTT.

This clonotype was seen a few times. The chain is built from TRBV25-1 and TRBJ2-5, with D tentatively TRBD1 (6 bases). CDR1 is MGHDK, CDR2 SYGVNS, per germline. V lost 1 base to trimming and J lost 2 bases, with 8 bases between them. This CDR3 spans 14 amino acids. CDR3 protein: CASSEWGQQETQYF. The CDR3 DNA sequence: TGTGCCAGCAGTGAATGGGGACAACAAGAGACCCAGTACTTC.

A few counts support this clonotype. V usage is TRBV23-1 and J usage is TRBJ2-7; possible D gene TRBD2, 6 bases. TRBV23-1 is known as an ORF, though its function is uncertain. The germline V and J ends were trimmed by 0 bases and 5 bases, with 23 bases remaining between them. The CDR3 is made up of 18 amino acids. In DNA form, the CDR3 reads TGCGCCAGCAGTCAATCGAGTCGCCATGGGACTTTGTGGAACGAGCAGTACGTC. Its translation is CASSQSSRHGTLWNEQYV.

The CDR3 loop reads CASSEDGLFF. In DNA, the CDR3 is TGTGCCAGCAGCGAGGACGGGCTGTTTTTT. The chain recombines TRBV21-1 with TRBJ2-2. TRBV21-1 is a documented pseudogene. This CDR3 is 10 amino acids long.

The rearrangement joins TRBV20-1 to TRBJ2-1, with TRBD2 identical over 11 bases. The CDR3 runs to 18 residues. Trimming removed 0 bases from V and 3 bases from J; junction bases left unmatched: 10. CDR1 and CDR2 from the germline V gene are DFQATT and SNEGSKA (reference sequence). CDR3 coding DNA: TGCAGTGCTAGAGATAGGGGTAGACTAGCGGGGAACTACAATGAGCAGTTCTTC. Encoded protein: CSARDRGRLAGNYNEQFF.

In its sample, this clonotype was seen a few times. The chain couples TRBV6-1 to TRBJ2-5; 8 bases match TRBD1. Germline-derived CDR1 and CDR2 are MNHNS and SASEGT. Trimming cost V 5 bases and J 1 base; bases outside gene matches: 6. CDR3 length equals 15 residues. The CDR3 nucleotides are TGTGCCAGCAGTCAGGACAGGGCCGGCCAAGAGACCCAGTACTTC. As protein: CASSQDRAGQETQYF.

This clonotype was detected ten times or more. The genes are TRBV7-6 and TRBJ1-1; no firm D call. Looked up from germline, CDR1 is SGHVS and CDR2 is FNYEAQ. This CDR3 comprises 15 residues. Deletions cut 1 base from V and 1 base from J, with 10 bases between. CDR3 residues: CASSLGAGTNTEAFF. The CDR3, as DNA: TGTGCCAGCAGCTTAGGAGCAGGTACGAACACTGAAGCTTTCTTT.

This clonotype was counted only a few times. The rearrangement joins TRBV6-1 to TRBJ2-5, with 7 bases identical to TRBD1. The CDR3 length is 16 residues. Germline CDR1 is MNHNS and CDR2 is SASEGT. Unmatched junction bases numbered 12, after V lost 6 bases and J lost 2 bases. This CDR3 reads CASRIGTATYQETQYF. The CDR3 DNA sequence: TGTGCCAGCAGAATTGGGACAGCCACATATCAAGAGACCCAGTACTTC.

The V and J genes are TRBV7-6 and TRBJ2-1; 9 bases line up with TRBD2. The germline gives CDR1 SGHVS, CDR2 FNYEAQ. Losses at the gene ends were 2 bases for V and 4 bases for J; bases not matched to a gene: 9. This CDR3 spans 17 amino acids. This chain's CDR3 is CASSLLHSGSPYNEQFF. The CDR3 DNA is TGTGCCAGCAGCTTACTTCATAGCGGGAGCCCTTACAATGAGCAGTTCTTC. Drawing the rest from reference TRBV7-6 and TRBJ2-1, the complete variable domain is GAGVSQSPRYKVTKRGQDVALRCDPISGHVSLYWYRQALGQGPEFLTYFNYEAQQDKSGLPNDRFSAERPEGSISTLTIQRTEQRDSAMYRCASSLLHSGSPYNEQFFGPGTRLTVL.